One and the same sample provided the 27 T cell receptor beta chains below, sequenced in a study of blood T cell repertoires in COVID-19. Profiled with immunoSEQ multiplex PCR; TCRdb holds only in-frame clones, not every one. The sample lists about 86,000 clones, roughly 80% seen once, with 3.4% in the top ten. Source material: peripheral blood. Receptor source: a man between 50 and 59 years old with acute or convalescent COVID-19.

CDR3 DNA sequence: TGTGCCAGGACGGGTCAGGCTAGCGGGGGGGCAATACGTGAGCAGTTCTTC. This sequence encodes CARTGQASGGAIREQFF. The chain combines TRBV2 with TRBJ2-1; TRBD2 aligns across 12 bases. This CDR3 is 17 amino acids long. CDR1 and CDR2 (germline): SNHLY, FYNNEI. V was clipped by 9 bases and J by 9 bases; unmatched bases: 18. The complete variable domain, with remaining parts taken from reference TRBV2 and TRBJ2-1, reads EPEVTQTPSHQVTQMGQEVILRCVPISNHLYFYWYRQILGQKVEFLVSFYNNEISEKSEIFDDQFSVERPDGSNFTLKIRSTKLEDSAMYFCARTGQASGGAIREQFFGPGTRLTVL.

Worth noting for this clone: Different DNA sequences within this sample yield the same CDR3. The chain joins TRBV6-2 or TRBV6-3 to TRBJ1-5; tentatively, D is TRBD1 (6 bases). Between the trimmed V and J ends, which lost 0 bases and 7 bases, there was a span of 10 bases. The germline V gene encodes CDR1 MNHEY and CDR2 SVGEGT. The length of the CDR3 is 14 residues. In DNA, the CDR3 is TGTGCCAGCAGTTACTCAGGTCAGGGGCAGCCCCAGCATTTT. Amino acid sequence: CASSYSGQGQPQHF.

In nucleotides, the CDR3 is TGTGCCAGCAGCTTCCGGACAGGGGCGTCCACCGGGGAGCTGTTTTTT. Translation gives CASSFRTGASTGELFF. The gene calls are TRBV7-2 and TRBJ2-2; 9 positions match TRBD1. V lost 3 bases to trimming and J lost 4 bases; unmatched junction nucleotides: 6. Germline values: CDR1 SGHTA, CDR2 FQGNSA. This CDR3 spans 16 amino acids.

The gene calls are TRBV6-5 and TRBJ1-2, with D maybe TRBD1 (5 bases). CDR1 and CDR2 from the germline V gene are MNHEY and SVGAGI. V lost 2 bases to trimming and J lost 0 bases, with 10 bases between them. This CDR3 has 15 residues. The CDR3 DNA reads TGTGCCAGCAGTTACGACAGCTACTCTAACTATGGCTACACCTTC. This gives the protein CASSYDSYSNYGYTF.

This clone was seen once. The V and J genes are TRBV18 and TRBJ1-1, with D perhaps matching TRBD1 (5 bases). Trimming took 0 bases from V and 2 from J, leaving 10 bases between them. The CDR3 is made up of 15 amino acids. Germline V gives CDR1 KGHSH, CDR2 LQKENI. The CDR3 spells CASSPPGGFNTEAFF. The CDR3 DNA sequence: TGTGCCAGCTCACCACCGGGGGGATTTAACACTGAAGCTTTCTTT.

DNA for the CDR3: TGTGCCAGCAGTTACCCCCCTAGAGACAGCAATCAGCCCCAGCATTTT. This sequence encodes CASSYPPRDSNQPQHF. The gene calls are TRBV6-2 or TRBV6-3 and TRBJ1-5; D not certain. The CDR3 is 16 amino acids. V dropped 2 bases and J dropped 1 base, with 12 bases sitting between them. The germline V gene has CDR1 MNHEY and CDR2 SVGEGT.

This chain uses TRBV21-1 with TRBJ2-3; the D call of TRBD1 is as the table states it, not checked on the DNA. TRBV21-1 is shown as a pseudogene. There are 15 residues in the CDR3. The CDR3 spells CASSDSQGAADTQYF. The CDR3 bases are TGTGCCAGCAGCGACTCACAGGGGGCTGCAGATACGCAGTATTTT.

This chain connects TRBV7-2 to TRBJ2-4; TRBD1 agrees at 8 bases. CDR3 length equals 16 residues. J gave up 1 base and V 5 bases, and 7 bases lay outside the gene matches. Germline V gives CDR1 SGHTA, CDR2 FQGNSA. The CDR3 is CASSPQGALAKNIQYF. The CDR3 bases are TGTGCCAGCAGCCCGCAGGGGGCGTTGGCCAAAAACATTCAGTACTTC.

The rearrangement uses TRBV3-1 (or the pseudogene TRBV3-2) and TRBJ2-2, with 12 bases identical to TRBD2. V lost 4 bases, J lost 7 bases, and 4 bases stayed unmatched. Germline V gene sequence: CDR1 LGHDT, CDR2 YNNKEL (reference sequence). The CDR3 runs to 15 residues. The CDR3 sequence is CASSPLAGGRGELFF. CDR3 coding DNA: TGTGCCAGCAGCCCTCTAGCGGGGGGGCGCGGGGAGCTGTTTTTT.

For the CDR3, the DNA is TGCGCCAGCAGCCTAGGGGGTTCTAGCACAGATACGCAGTATTTT. Residues: CASSLGGSSTDTQYF. The chain has TRBV5-1 and TRBJ2-3; possible D gene TRBD1, 6 bases. This CDR3 has 15 amino acids. From germline, CDR1 is SGHRS and CDR2 YFSETQ. Trimming removed 4 bases from V and 0 bases from J, with 12 bases in between.

CDR3 in amino acids: CASSDTGGNEKLFF. For the CDR3, the DNA is TGTGCCAGTAGTGATACAGGGGGTAATGAAAAACTGTTTTTT. The V gene is TRBV19, the J gene TRBJ1-4; 8 nucleotides match TRBD1. The junction had 3 bases not matched to a gene; V was cut back by 5 bases and J by 4 bases. Germline V gene lookup returns CDR1 LNHDA and CDR2 SQIVND (reference sequence). The CDR3 contains 14 residues.

This chain links TRBV18 with TRBJ2-3; weak D call: TRBD1 (6 bases). The length of the CDR3 is 14 residues. Germline loops: CDR1 KGHSH, CDR2 LQKENI. V gave up 8 bases and J gave up 0 bases, with 12 bases separating them. The CDR3 loop reads CASQITGSTDTQYF. The DNA of the CDR3 is TGTGCCAGCCAGATAACAGGGAGCACAGATACGCAGTATTTT.

V gene TRBV7-6 combines with J gene TRBJ1-1; D might be TRBD1 (6 bases). The CDR3 runs to 16 residues. Between the trimmed V and J ends, which lost 2 bases and 5 bases, there was a span of 18 bases. Germline V lookup: CDR1 SGHVS, CDR2 FNYEAQ. The CDR3 bases are TGTGCCAGCAGCTTAACCCTACGGGGGGGCGAGACTGAAGCTTTCTTT. It translates to CASSLTLRGGETEAFF.

The table lists this clone with a count of one. V and J are TRBV30 and TRBJ1-4, with 7 nucleotides matching TRBD1. V gave up 0 bases and J gave up 8 bases; unmatched junction bases: 9. Germline V gene sequence: CDR1 GTSNPN, CDR2 SVGIG (reference sequence). This CDR3 has 15 amino acids. The CDR3 reads CAWSVLRQGYEKLFF. In DNA form, the CDR3 reads TGTGCCTGGAGTGTACTTCGACAGGGATACGAAAAACTGTTTTTT.

The chain joins TRBV6-5 to TRBJ2-1; perhaps TRBD1 as D (5 bases). The V and J ends lost 5 bases and 6 bases respectively, with 14 bases between them. CDR1 MNHEY and CDR2 SVGAGI come from the germline V gene. The CDR3 is made up of 14 amino acids. The CDR3 nucleotides read TGTGCCAGCAGTCCTTTGAATAGGGGCAATGAGCAGTTCTTC. Its translation is CASSPLNRGNEQFF.

This chain connects TRBV5-6 to TRBJ2-2, with D perhaps TRBD2 (6 bases). The CDR3 is made up of 14 amino acids. Trimming stripped 0 bases from V and 5 bases from J, with 8 bases between. CDR1 SGHDT and CDR2 YYEEEE come from the germline V gene. Written as DNA, the CDR3 is TGTGCCAGCAGCTTGGCGGGGGATACCGGGGAGCTGTTTTTT. Translating it yields CASSLAGDTGELFF.

This clone was picked up a small number of times. The chain joins TRBV2 to TRBJ2-2, with 8 bases matching TRBD1. Germline CDR1 reads SNHLY; CDR2 reads FYNNEI. The CDR3 covers 15 residues. J gave up 6 bases and V 7 bases, and 10 bases lay outside the gene matches. Written as DNA, the CDR3 is TGTGCCAGCACCGACAGGGGATTAGGCTCCGGGGAGCTGTTTTTT. It specifies CASTDRGLGSGELFF.

J is TRBJ2-1 and V is TRBV28; D remains unclear. V was pared by 5 bases and J by 6 bases, with 14 bases between. Germline lookup yields CDR1 MDHEN and CDR2 SYDVKM. The length of the CDR3 is 14 residues. CDR3 region: CASSPYASSNEQFF. CDR3 in DNA: TGTGCCAGCAGTCCTTACGCTAGTAGCAATGAGCAGTTCTTC.

The CDR3 nucleotides read TGTGCCACCCGACAGCCGGCCGGGGAGCTGTTTTTT. Translated: CATRQPAGELFF. This chain joins TRBV7-2 and TRBJ2-2, with D possibly matching TRBD1 (5 bases). The CDR3 loop spans 12 amino acids. Germline CDR1 is SGHTA and CDR2 is FQGNSA. V lost 10 bases and J 6 bases, leaving 12 bases between the germline ends.

This clone has only a few counts. The chain uses TRBV5-4 and TRBJ1-1, with D possibly being TRBD1 (6 bases). V lost 7 bases, J lost 4 bases, and 8 bases lay in between. Germline CDR1 and CDR2: SGHNT and YYREEE (reference sequence). The CDR3 covers 11 residues. CDR3 region: CASQGGTEAFF. The CDR3 region has the DNA TGTGCCAGCCAAGGGGGCACTGAAGCTTTCTTT.

The V and J genes are TRBV5-4 and TRBJ2-7; D is perhaps TRBD1 (5 bases). V was cut by 0 bases and J by 3 bases, with 7 bases left in between. CDR1 SGHNT and CDR2 YYREEE come from the germline V gene (reference sequence). CDR3 length equals 13 residues. The CDR3 bases are TGTGCCAGCAGCTTGGGACAGATCTACGAGCAGTACTTC. This sequence encodes CASSLGQIYEQYF.

The chain employs TRBV6-5 and TRBJ2-1; D perhaps matches TRBD2 (5 bases). Per the germline V gene, CDR1 is MNHEY and CDR2 is SVGAGI. Trimming removed 0 bases from V and 6 bases from J, with 12 bases in between. The CDR3 length is 15 residues. The DNA of the CDR3 is TGTGCCAGCAGTTACTCGATCGGGGTCAGCAATGAGCAGTTCTTC. Protein sequence: CASSYSIGVSNEQFF.

The CDR3 nucleotides are TGTGCCAGCAGACCATCCGGACTAGTTCTGGTCGAGCAGTACTTC. Translation gives CASRPSGLVLVEQYF. V and J are TRBV6-6 and TRBJ2-7, with 7 bases aligning to TRBD2. There are 15 residues in the CDR3. Germline CDR1 reads MNHNY; CDR2 reads SVGAGI (reference sequence). The trim removed 6 bases at V and 6 bases at J, leaving 14 bases unmatched.

The rearrangement links TRBV7-2 to TRBJ2-7; D call uncertain. The CDR3 contains 11 residues. Deletions cut 7 bases from V and 4 bases from J, with 8 bases between. Germline loops: CDR1 SGHTA, CDR2 FQGNSA. The CDR3 spells CASTHSYEQYF. CDR3 sequence (DNA): TGTGCCAGCACCCATAGTTACGAGCAGTACTTC.

This sequence joins TRBV7-2 and TRBJ1-3, with D tentatively TRBD1 (5 bases). CDR3 length equals 15 residues. Trimming removed 2 bases at V and 2 bases at J, with 10 bases between. From germline, CDR1 is SGHTA and CDR2 FQGNSA. For the CDR3, the DNA is TGTGCCAGCAGCTTATTGGGGGGGGCTGGAAACACCATATATTTT. Protein: CASSLLGGAGNTIYF.

The chain is built from TRBV7-9 and TRBJ1-3; TRBD1 matches at 8 bases. This CDR3 comprises 13 residues. Per germline, CDR1 SEHNR and CDR2 FQNEAQ (reference sequence). The J segment lost 8 bases and the V segment lost 3 bases, leaving 3 bases of the junction unmatched. CDR3: CASSFQGAYTIYF. CDR3 in DNA: TGTGCCAGCAGCTTCCAGGGGGCCTACACCATATATTTT.

This chain uses TRBV4-1 with TRBJ2-5; 8 nucleotides agree with TRBD1. Germline values: CDR1 MGHRA, CDR2 YSYEKL. Germline trimming cut 3 bases from V and 5 bases from J; bases unmatched to any gene: 2. The CDR3 is 13 amino acids. The CDR3 is CASSQRTGETQYF. For the CDR3, the DNA is TGCGCCAGCAGCCAGCGGACAGGGGAGACCCAGTACTTC.